Listed below are T cell receptor beta chains from one sample, sequenced in a study of blood T cell repertoires in COVID-19. The protocol was immunoSEQ multiplex PCR, while the TCRdb copy is restricted to in-frame clones and leaves out a portion. The sample holds about 270,000 clones, under 95% seen once. Source material: PBMCs or T cells enriched from blood (not recorded which). The origin of the receptors is a woman aged 40 to 50 with acute COVID-19. Both conserved end residues are part of each CDR3. A D gene is named only where the DNA matches it firmly. Size is stated for part of the rows, as once, few or many counts, or as a class when the clone is expanded.

j_gene: TRBJ1-2
v_gene: TRBV29-1
d_gene: .
abundance: .
CDR3nt: TGCAGCGTTGGTGACGGGTACAACTATGGCTACACCTTC
CDR3aa: CSVGDGYNYGYTF

j_gene: TRBJ2-1
v_gene: TRBV2
d_gene: TRBD1
abundance: .
CDR3nt: TGTGCCGGACTCTTGGGACAGGGAGACAATGAGCAGTTCTTC
CDR3aa: CAGLLGQGDNEQFF

j_gene: TRBJ2-2
v_gene: TRBV30
d_gene: TRBD1
abundance: few
CDR3nt: TGTGCCTGGAGTATCCAGGGGGTGGGCGGGGAGCTGTTTTTT
CDR3aa: CAWSIQGVGGELFF

j_gene: TRBJ1-4
v_gene: TRBV6-5
d_gene: TRBD1
abundance: .
CDR3nt: TGTGCCAGCAGGCCCACAGGGGGAGATAATGAAAAACTGTTTTTT
CDR3aa: CASRPTGGDNEKLFF

j_gene: TRBJ1-1
v_gene: TRBV10-2
d_gene: .
abundance: .
CDR3nt: TGCGCCAGCAGACAGGGAGGGACTGAAGCTTTCTTT
CDR3aa: CASRQGGTEAFF

j_gene: TRBJ1-4
v_gene: TRBV30
d_gene: .
abundance: few
CDR3nt: TGTGCCTGGAGGCCCCGGGGGAAGGTTGAAAAACTGTTTTTT
CDR3aa: CAWRPRGKVEKLFF

j_gene: TRBJ2-3
v_gene: TRBV18
d_gene: TRBD1
abundance: .
CDR3nt: TGTGCCAGCTCACTCATGGGACAGGGCACAGATACGCAGTATTTT
CDR3aa: CASSLMGQGTDTQYF

j_gene: TRBJ2-1
v_gene: TRBV12-5
d_gene: .
abundance: .
CDR3nt: TGTGCTAGTGGTTTGGTACCAGGAACTGGCATCCAGTTCTTC
CDR3aa: CASGLVPGTGIQFF

j_gene: TRBJ1-2
v_gene: TRBV27
d_gene: TRBD1
abundance: .
CDR3nt: TGTGCCAGCAGTTTACTTCAGGGGGCTAACTATGGCTACACCTTC
CDR3aa: CASSLLQGANYGYTF

j_gene: TRBJ1-1
v_gene: TRBV7-8
d_gene: TRBD1
abundance: .
CDR3nt: TGTGCCAGCAAGGGACAGAGGGCCACTGAAGCTTTCTTT
CDR3aa: CASKGQRATEAFF

j_gene: TRBJ2-2
v_gene: TRBV3-1/TRBV3-2
d_gene: TRBD2
abundance: .
CDR3nt: TGTGCCAGCAGCCTACTAGCGGGAGTTACCGGGGAGCTGTTTTTT
CDR3aa: CASSLLAGVTGELFF

j_gene: TRBJ1-6
v_gene: TRBV4-3
d_gene: .
abundance: few
CDR3nt: TGCGCCAGCAGCCTCACGACTTGGGCACCCCTCCACTTT
CDR3aa: CASSLTTWAPLHF

j_gene: TRBJ2-3
v_gene: TRBV25-1
d_gene: .
abundance: .
CDR3nt: TGTGCCAGCCGAAGCTTCCTCAGCACAGATACGCAGTATTTT
CDR3aa: CASRSFLSTDTQYF

j_gene: TRBJ2-2
v_gene: TRBV25-1
d_gene: TRBD1
abundance: .
CDR3nt: TGTGCCAGCAGTGAATATCCCAACAGGGGGACGCACCGGGGAGCTGTTTTT
CDR3aa: CASSEYPNRGTHRGAVF

j_gene: TRBJ2-1
v_gene: TRBV11-3
d_gene: .
abundance: .
CDR3nt: TGTGCCAGCAGCTTAGTCTTCGGGTCGGGGCAGTTCTTC
CDR3aa: CASSLVFGSGQFF

j_gene: TRBJ1-1
v_gene: TRBV18
d_gene: TRBD1
abundance: .
CDR3nt: TGTGCCAGTACACAGGGGCAGAACACTGAAGCTTTCTTT
CDR3aa: CASTQGQNTEAFF

j_gene: TRBJ1-4
v_gene: TRBV5-1
d_gene: .
abundance: .
CDR3nt: TGCGCCAGCAGCTTGGAACAGGGCAACGAAAAACTGTTTTTT
CDR3aa: CASSLEQGNEKLFF

j_gene: TRBJ2-5
v_gene: TRBV18
d_gene: .
abundance: .
CDR3nt: TGTGCCAGCTCGCCTATCAACCGGGAGACCCAGTACTTC
CDR3aa: CASSPINRETQYF

j_gene: TRBJ1-1
v_gene: TRBV24-1
d_gene: .
abundance: .
CDR3nt: TGTGCCACCAGTGACTCAGGGGTAGGTGTGAACACTGAAGCTTTCTTT
CDR3aa: CATSDSGVGVNTEAFF

j_gene: TRBJ2-3
v_gene: TRBV6-1
d_gene: .
abundance: .
CDR3nt: TGTGCCAGCAGTGAAGATACAGGTCCGGTAGATACGCAGTATTTT
CDR3aa: CASSEDTGPVDTQYF

j_gene: TRBJ1-2
v_gene: TRBV24-1
d_gene: TRBD1
abundance: .
CDR3nt: TGTGCCACCAGTGACACAGGGGCGACCTTCTATGGCTACACCTTC
CDR3aa: CATSDTGATFYGYTF

j_gene: TRBJ2-1
v_gene: TRBV5-4
d_gene: .
abundance: .
CDR3nt: TGTGCCAGCAGTCAGGCCTACAATGAGCAGTTCTTC
CDR3aa: CASSQAYNEQFF

j_gene: TRBJ2-1
v_gene: TRBV7-2
d_gene: TRBD2
abundance: .
CDR3nt: TGTGCCAGCAGCCCGACTAGCGGGGGCTCGTGGAATGAGCAGTTCTTC
CDR3aa: CASSPTSGGSWNEQFF

j_gene: TRBJ1-2
v_gene: TRBV5-5
d_gene: .
abundance: .
CDR3nt: TGTGCCAGCAGCTGGGACCGGGACTCAAACTATGGCTACACCTTC
CDR3aa: CASSWDRDSNYGYTF

j_gene: TRBJ2-1
v_gene: TRBV7-2
d_gene: .
abundance: .
CDR3nt: TGTGCCAGCAGCCCTGGGGGGGCTAGCTTAAAGAACAATGAGCAGTTCTTC
CDR3aa: CASSPGGASLKNNEQFF

j_gene: TRBJ1-3
v_gene: TRBV30
d_gene: TRBD1
abundance: once
CDR3nt: TGTGCCTGGAGCATCCAGGGACAGGGTATGTTGAGAAACACCATATATTTT
CDR3aa: CAWSIQGQGMLRNTIYF

j_gene: TRBJ1-5
v_gene: TRBV5-6
d_gene: .
abundance: .
CDR3nt: TGTGCCAGCAGCTCGACCAGGGGTCGAAATCAGCCCCAGCATTTT
CDR3aa: CASSSTRGRNQPQHF

j_gene: TRBJ1-2
v_gene: TRBV5-3
d_gene: TRBD1
abundance: .
CDR3nt: TGTGCCAGAAGCTTGGCCGGACAGGGCATAAACTATGGCTACACCTTC
CDR3aa: CARSLAGQGINYGYTF

j_gene: TRBJ1-1
v_gene: TRBV6-5
d_gene: .
abundance: .
CDR3nt: TGTGCCAGCAGTCCGTTACAGGGATTCACTGAAGCTTTCTTT
CDR3aa: CASSPLQGFTEAFF

j_gene: TRBJ2-7
v_gene: TRBV11-2
d_gene: .
abundance: .
CDR3nt: TGTGCCAGCGCTAGGGGCAGATTCTACGAGCAGTACTTC
CDR3aa: CASARGRFYEQYF

j_gene: TRBJ1-1
v_gene: TRBV30
d_gene: TRBD1
abundance: .
CDR3nt: TGTGCCTGGCGGACAGGGAACACTGAAGCTTTCTTT
CDR3aa: CAWRTGNTEAFF

j_gene: TRBJ1-1
v_gene: TRBV18
d_gene: TRBD1
abundance: .
CDR3nt: TGTGCCAGCTCACCACGACAGGGGGTGGGCACTGAAGCTTTCTTT
CDR3aa: CASSPRQGVGTEAFF

j_gene: TRBJ2-1
v_gene: TRBV7-2
d_gene: TRBD2
abundance: .
CDR3nt: TGTGCCAGCAGCTTAGGGACCGGGACTAGCGTCAATGAGCAGTTCTTC
CDR3aa: CASSLGTGTSVNEQFF

j_gene: TRBJ2-3
v_gene: TRBV18
d_gene: TRBD1
abundance: .
CDR3nt: TGTGCCAGCTCATCGGACAGGGGGAGTGCAGATACGCAGTATTTT
CDR3aa: CASSSDRGSADTQYF

j_gene: TRBJ1-6
v_gene: TRBV15
d_gene: .
abundance: .
CDR3nt: TGTGCCACCAGCAGAGGGGTAGCGAATTCACCCCTCCACTTT
CDR3aa: CATSRGVANSPLHF

j_gene: TRBJ2-5
v_gene: TRBV5-5
d_gene: .
abundance: few
CDR3nt: TGTGCCAGCAGCTACAACCAAGAGACCCAGTACTTC
CDR3aa: CASSYNQETQYF

j_gene: TRBJ1-4
v_gene: TRBV7-9
d_gene: .
abundance: .
CDR3nt: TGTGCCAGCAGCACGACAGAGAATGAAAAACTGTTTTTT
CDR3aa: CASSTTENEKLFF

j_gene: TRBJ2-5
v_gene: TRBV15
d_gene: TRBD1
abundance: .
CDR3nt: TGTGCCACCAGCAGGGGACAGGGTGGAAAAAAGACCCAGTACTTC
CDR3aa: CATSRGQGGKKTQYF

j_gene: TRBJ1-5
v_gene: TRBV27
d_gene: .
abundance: .
CDR3nt: TGTGCCAGCAGTTTTCGTGCGACAAATCAGCCCCAGCATTTT
CDR3aa: CASSFRATNQPQHF

j_gene: TRBJ1-1
v_gene: TRBV7-8
d_gene: .
abundance: .
CDR3nt: TGTGCCAGCAGCGCATCGGCGGGAGGCACTGAAGCTTTCTTT
CDR3aa: CASSASAGGTEAFF

j_gene: TRBJ2-7
v_gene: TRBV28
d_gene: TRBD1
abundance: once
CDR3nt: TGTGCCAGCAGTTGGTCCAGACAGGGAACCTACGAGCAGTACTTC
CDR3aa: CASSWSRQGTYEQYF

j_gene: TRBJ1-5
v_gene: TRBV6-5
d_gene: TRBD1
abundance: .
CDR3nt: TGTGCCAGCAGCGACAGGGCACATCAGCCCCAGCATTTT
CDR3aa: CASSDRAHQPQHF

j_gene: TRBJ2-3
v_gene: TRBV5-4
d_gene: TRBD2
abundance: .
CDR3nt: TGTGCCAGCAGCTACCCGGGGGGGCAGACAGATACGCAGTATTTT
CDR3aa: CASSYPGGQTDTQYF

j_gene: TRBJ2-1
v_gene: TRBV5-1
d_gene: TRBD1
abundance: .
CDR3nt: TGCGCCAGCAGCGCCGGGACAGGGACCAACAATGAGCAGTTCTTC
CDR3aa: CASSAGTGTNNEQFF

j_gene: TRBJ2-2
v_gene: TRBV9
d_gene: .
abundance: .
CDR3nt: TGTGCCAGCAGCGTAGCTCGAGGTACGAACACCGGGGAGCTGTTTTTT
CDR3aa: CASSVARGTNTGELFF

j_gene: TRBJ1-4
v_gene: TRBV19
d_gene: TRBD1
abundance: .
CDR3nt: TGTGCCAGTAGTGACAGGGGATGGGGACTGTTTTTT
CDR3aa: CASSDRGWGLFF

j_gene: TRBJ2-1
v_gene: TRBV7-2
d_gene: TRBD2
abundance: .
CDR3nt: TGTGCCAGCAGCTTACGCTCTAGCGGGGGGATAAGCTCCTACAATGAGCAGTTCTTC
CDR3aa: CASSLRSSGGISSYNEQFF

j_gene: TRBJ2-5
v_gene: TRBV5-4
d_gene: .
abundance: .
CDR3nt: TGTGCCAGCAGCCATGTTGGTAGCCAAGAGACCCAGTACTTC
CDR3aa: CASSHVGSQETQYF

j_gene: TRBJ2-7
v_gene: TRBV6-5
d_gene: TRBD1
abundance: .
CDR3nt: TGTGCCAGCAGTTACGGGACAGGGGTCCACGAGCAGTACTTC
CDR3aa: CASSYGTGVHEQYF

j_gene: TRBJ1-3
v_gene: TRBV7-9
d_gene: .
abundance: .
CDR3nt: TGTGCCAGCAGTAGCGACGGGAGTTCTGGAAACACCATATATTTT
CDR3aa: CASSSDGSSGNTIYF

j_gene: TRBJ1-1
v_gene: TRBV30
d_gene: TRBD1
abundance: .
CDR3nt: TGTGCCTGGAGATGGAGGGGGCCCACTGAAGCTTTCTTT
CDR3aa: CAWRWRGPTEAFF

j_gene: TRBJ1-1
v_gene: TRBV2
d_gene: TRBD1
abundance: .
CDR3nt: TGTGCCAGCAGCGGGAGGGGGCGGGACACTGAAGCTTTCTTT
CDR3aa: CASSGRGRDTEAFF

j_gene: TRBJ2-3
v_gene: TRBV6-1
d_gene: TRBD2
abundance: few
CDR3nt: TGTGCCAGCAGTGGGCCTAGCGGGAGGGAGACAGATACGCAGTATTTT
CDR3aa: CASSGPSGRETDTQYF

j_gene: TRBJ1-2
v_gene: TRBV2
d_gene: TRBD1
abundance: .
CDR3nt: TGTGCCAGCAGGGGTACCGACAGGGGCTATGGCTACACCTTC
CDR3aa: CASRGTDRGYGYTF